This T cell receptor beta chain was sequenced during a study of shared clonotypes between healthy human individuals. Libraries were prepared by immunoSEQ multiplex PCR; TCRdb keeps only in-frame clonotypes and omits some of them. The data contain over 1.4 million clones, roughly 96% of them singletons. The CDR3 consists of 17 residues. Germline loops: CDR1 KGHSH, CDR2 LQKENI. V shed 5 bases and J 3 bases; nucleotides not matched to a gene: 8. The sequenced sample consisted of naive CD4+ T cells sorted from blood. Regarding subset: CD45RA+ positively selected. This chain uses TRBV18 with TRBJ2-3; 13 positions match TRBD2. The receptor's source is a man aged 25-40 years in good health. The CDR3: CASSTRTSGRGTDTQYF. CDR3 in DNA: TGTGCCAGCTCAACCCGGACTAGCGGGAGAGGGACAGATACGCAGTATTTT.